This TCR beta chain came from a study of OX40 agonist ivuxolimab in advanced cancers. Regarding the research as a whole: Ivuxolimab, which targeted the costimulatory receptor OX40 (CD134), was an agonistic, fully human IgG2 monoclonal antibody. Intravenous ivuxolimab was administered to patients every 2 weeks at six dose levels: 0.01, 0.1, 0.3, 1.5, 3 and 10 mg/kg. Of the roughly 51 patients in dose escalation, about 20 had hepatocellular carcinoma, about 15 had melanoma, 9 had renal cell carcinoma and 9 had head and neck cancer. In the dose-escalation cohort, roughly 82% of patients were male, and the mean age was roughly 60 years with a range of about 20 to 80. Prior anti-PD-1, anti-PD-L1 or anti-CTLA-4 therapy was permitted, and checkpoint inhibitors had been received by approximately 39% of dose-escalation patients. Partial responses occurred in three dose-escalation patients: two with cutaneous melanoma and one with hepatocellular carcinoma. Peripheral TCRbeta sequencing was intended to test whether TCR sequence diversity was altered and clonal T-cell expansion was caused by ivuxolimab. The monotherapy dose-escalation portion (N ≈ 55 patients) of the phase I ivuxolimab trial is reported in the paper. Study-level results and caveats: Low levels of normalized T-cell clonal expansion were also seen in some patients who did not respond. In partial responders in the 0.1-3.0 mg/kg groups, normalized peripheral clonal expansion was found to be among the lowest, especially among CD8+ T cells. The antigen specificity of the peripheral T cells that underwent clonal expansion was not determined. At doses of 0.1 to 3.0 mg/kg, clonal expansion of both CD4+ and CD8+ blood T cells was observed from baseline to week 6. After ivuxolimab, expanded clones were on average more numerous among CD8+ T cells than among CD4+ T cells.

Patients with a history of autoimmune disease or receiving systemic immunosuppression were excluded from the trial. Peripheral blood for TCR sequencing was collected from all dose cohorts at baseline, on cycle 4 day 1, and on cycle 7 day 1. The samples were taken from a phase I, first-in-human, multicenter, open-label dose-escalation trial of ivuxolimab. Adults with locally advanced or metastatic melanoma, renal cell carcinoma, hepatocellular carcinoma or head and neck squamous cell carcinoma were enrolled in the trial. Before TCR sequencing, CD4+ T cells and CD8+ T cells from peripheral blood were sorted into separate populations. Details on this clone: It has no known antigen specificity. No per-base quality is available; no much larger clone lies one base away.

To sequence the TCRbeta CDR3 region, genomic DNA was isolated from the sorted cells. The immunoSEQ Assay was used for sequencing of TCRbeta CDR3 regions. What TCRdb holds here is the immuneACCESS table cut down to in-frame rearrangements. Part of the clones is not present; checked against another copy, under half of the missing clones reflect an unresolved V gene, and the others are unexplained. The sample data list under 25,000 clones, and over 80% of these were observed just once. The ten most abundant clones make up about a sixth of the sample. Specimen: CD4+ or CD8+ T cells sorted from blood, collected in a trial of the OX40 agonist ivuxolimab. The clonotype comes from an adult with an advanced solid tumor such as melanoma, head and neck, liver or kidney cancer.

The CDR3 reads CASRPQGAGQPQHF. The DNA sequence follows: TGTGCCAGCAGACCCCAGGGGGCGGGTCAGCCCCAGCATTTT. Recombination joined TRBV6-5 with TRBJ1-5; 8 nucleotides in the junction match TRBD1. The CDR3 spans 14 residues, from the cysteine through the phenylalanine. The CDR3 DNA has 42 bases and is translated from base 1. Here V drops 6 bases and J drops 6 bases, and the junction holds 7 bases not matched to any gene. Sequences MNHEY (CDR1) and SVGAGI (CDR2) are obtained from the germline V gene.